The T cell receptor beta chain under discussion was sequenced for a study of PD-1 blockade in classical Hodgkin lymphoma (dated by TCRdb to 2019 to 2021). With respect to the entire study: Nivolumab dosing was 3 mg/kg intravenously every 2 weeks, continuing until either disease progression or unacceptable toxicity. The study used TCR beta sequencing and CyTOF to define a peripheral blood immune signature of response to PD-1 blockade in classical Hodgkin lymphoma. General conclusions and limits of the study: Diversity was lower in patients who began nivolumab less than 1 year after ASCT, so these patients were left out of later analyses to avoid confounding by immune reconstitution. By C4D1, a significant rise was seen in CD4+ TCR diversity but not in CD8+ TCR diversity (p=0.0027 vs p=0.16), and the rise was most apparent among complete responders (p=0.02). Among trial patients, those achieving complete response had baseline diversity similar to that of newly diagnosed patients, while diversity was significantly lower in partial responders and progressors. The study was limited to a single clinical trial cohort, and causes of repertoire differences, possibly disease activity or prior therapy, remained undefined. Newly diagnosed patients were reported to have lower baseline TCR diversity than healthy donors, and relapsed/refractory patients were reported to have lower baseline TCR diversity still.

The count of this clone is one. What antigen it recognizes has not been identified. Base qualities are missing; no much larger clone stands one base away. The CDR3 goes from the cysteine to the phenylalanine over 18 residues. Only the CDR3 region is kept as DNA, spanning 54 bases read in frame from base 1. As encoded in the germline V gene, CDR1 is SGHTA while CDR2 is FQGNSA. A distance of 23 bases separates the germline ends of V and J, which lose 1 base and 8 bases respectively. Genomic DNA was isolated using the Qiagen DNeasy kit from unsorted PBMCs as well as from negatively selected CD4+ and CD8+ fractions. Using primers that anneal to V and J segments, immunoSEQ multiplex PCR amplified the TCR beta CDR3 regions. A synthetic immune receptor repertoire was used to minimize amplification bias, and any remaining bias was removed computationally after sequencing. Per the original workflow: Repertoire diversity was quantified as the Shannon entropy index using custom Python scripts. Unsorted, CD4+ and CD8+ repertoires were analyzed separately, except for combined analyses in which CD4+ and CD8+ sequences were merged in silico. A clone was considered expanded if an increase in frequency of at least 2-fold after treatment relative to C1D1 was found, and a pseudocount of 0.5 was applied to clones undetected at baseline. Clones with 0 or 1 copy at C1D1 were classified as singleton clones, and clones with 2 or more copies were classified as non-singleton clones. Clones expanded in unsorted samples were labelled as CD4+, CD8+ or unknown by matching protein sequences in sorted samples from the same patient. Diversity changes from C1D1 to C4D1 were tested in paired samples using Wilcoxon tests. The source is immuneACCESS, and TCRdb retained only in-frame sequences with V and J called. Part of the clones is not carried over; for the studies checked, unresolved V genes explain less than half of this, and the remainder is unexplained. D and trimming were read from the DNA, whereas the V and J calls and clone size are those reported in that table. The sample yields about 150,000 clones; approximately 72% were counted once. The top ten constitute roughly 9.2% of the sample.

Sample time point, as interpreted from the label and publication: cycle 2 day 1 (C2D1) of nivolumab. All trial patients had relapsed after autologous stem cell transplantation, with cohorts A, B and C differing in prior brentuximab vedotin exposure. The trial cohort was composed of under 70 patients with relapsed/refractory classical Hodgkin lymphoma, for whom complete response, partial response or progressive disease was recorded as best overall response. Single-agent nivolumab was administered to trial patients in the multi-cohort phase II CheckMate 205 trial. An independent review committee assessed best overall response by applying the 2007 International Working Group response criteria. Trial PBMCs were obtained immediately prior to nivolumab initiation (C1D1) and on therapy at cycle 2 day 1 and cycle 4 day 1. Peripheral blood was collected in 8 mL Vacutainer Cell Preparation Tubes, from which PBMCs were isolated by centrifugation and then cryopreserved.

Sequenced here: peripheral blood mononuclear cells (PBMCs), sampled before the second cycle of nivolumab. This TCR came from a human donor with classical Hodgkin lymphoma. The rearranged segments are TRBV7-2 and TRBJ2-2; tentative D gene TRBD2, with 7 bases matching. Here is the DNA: TGTGCCAGCAGCTTAGGGAGGCCCTTTAGGGGGGGCACTGGGGAGCTGTTTTTT. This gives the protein CASSLGRPFRGGTGELFF. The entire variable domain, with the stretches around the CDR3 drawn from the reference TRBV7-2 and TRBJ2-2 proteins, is GAGVSQSPSNKVTEKGKDVELRCDPISGHTALYWYRQSLGQGLEFLIYFQGNSAPDKSGLPSDRFSAERTGGSVSTLTIQRTQQEDSAVYLCASSLGRPFRGGTGELFFGEGSRLTVL.